This is a list of T cell receptor beta chains from one sample in a study of blood T cells in healthy people across ages. TCRdb redid the calling of the 5' RACE reads with MiXCR, one entry per CDR3 protein. The sample shows 550,000 to 750,000 distinct CDR3 sequences, over 20% of them seen only once. Source material: blood. These receptors all come from a man in his 70s in good health. The CDR3 runs from the conserved cysteine through the conserved F or W. The D gene is left open where the match is weak. Clone size appears in some rows only: once, few, many, or a class for an expanded clone.

>.|TRBJ2-7|few|TRBV7-6
CASSSSLESYEQYF
TGTGCCAGCAGCTCCTCACTAGAATCCTACGAGCAGTACTTC
>.|TRBJ2-7|.|TRBV6-5
CASSSDPGQTYEQYF
TGTGCCAGCAGTTCGGACCCTGGACAGACCTACGAGCAGTACTTC
>.|TRBJ2-5|few|TRBV7-2
CASSLKAARETQYF
TGTGCCAGCAGCTTAAAAGCGGCACGGGAGACCCAGTACTTC
>TRBD1|TRBJ1-3|.|TRBV20-1
CSARGYRGGSGNTIYF
TGCAGTGCTAGAGGGTACAGGGGCGGCTCTGGAAACACCATATATTTT
>.|TRBJ2-7|many|TRBV10-1
CASSELRLHEQYF
TGCGCCAGCAGTGAGTTAAGGCTCCACGAGCAGTACTTC
>.|TRBJ2-7|.|TRBV28
CASKPGGPSYEQYF
TGTGCCAGCAAACCAGGGGGGCCGTCCTACGAGCAGTACTTC
>.|TRBJ2-7|few|TRBV20-1
CSAGAPRGSSYEQYF
TGCAGTGCGGGGGCCCCCCGAGGAAGCTCCTACGAGCAGTACTTC
>TRBD2|TRBJ2-1|.|TRBV6-6
CASRPGLDSYNEQFF
TGTGCCAGCAGACCCGGACTAGACTCCTACAATGAGCAGTTCTTC
>TRBD2|TRBJ2-5|few|TRBV7-3
CASSARGLAGGPEETQYF
TGTGCCAGCAGCGCAAGAGGACTAGCGGGAGGGCCAGAAGAGACCCAGTACTTC
>.|TRBJ1-5|few|TRBV6-6
CASSRQNQPQHF
TGTGCCAGCAGTCGACAGAACCAGCCCCAGCATTTT
>.|TRBJ1-1|few|TRBV2
CATSEMNTEAFF
TGTGCCACCTCCGAAATGAACACTGAAGCTTTCTTT
>.|TRBJ1-1|many|TRBV5-6
CASSLDVNTEAFF
TGTGCCAGCAGCTTGGACGTGAACACTGAAGCTTTCTTT
>TRBD2|TRBJ2-4|few|TRBV7-9
CASSLDSGTKNIQYF
TGTGCCAGCAGCTTAGATAGCGGGACCAAAAACATTCAGTACTTC